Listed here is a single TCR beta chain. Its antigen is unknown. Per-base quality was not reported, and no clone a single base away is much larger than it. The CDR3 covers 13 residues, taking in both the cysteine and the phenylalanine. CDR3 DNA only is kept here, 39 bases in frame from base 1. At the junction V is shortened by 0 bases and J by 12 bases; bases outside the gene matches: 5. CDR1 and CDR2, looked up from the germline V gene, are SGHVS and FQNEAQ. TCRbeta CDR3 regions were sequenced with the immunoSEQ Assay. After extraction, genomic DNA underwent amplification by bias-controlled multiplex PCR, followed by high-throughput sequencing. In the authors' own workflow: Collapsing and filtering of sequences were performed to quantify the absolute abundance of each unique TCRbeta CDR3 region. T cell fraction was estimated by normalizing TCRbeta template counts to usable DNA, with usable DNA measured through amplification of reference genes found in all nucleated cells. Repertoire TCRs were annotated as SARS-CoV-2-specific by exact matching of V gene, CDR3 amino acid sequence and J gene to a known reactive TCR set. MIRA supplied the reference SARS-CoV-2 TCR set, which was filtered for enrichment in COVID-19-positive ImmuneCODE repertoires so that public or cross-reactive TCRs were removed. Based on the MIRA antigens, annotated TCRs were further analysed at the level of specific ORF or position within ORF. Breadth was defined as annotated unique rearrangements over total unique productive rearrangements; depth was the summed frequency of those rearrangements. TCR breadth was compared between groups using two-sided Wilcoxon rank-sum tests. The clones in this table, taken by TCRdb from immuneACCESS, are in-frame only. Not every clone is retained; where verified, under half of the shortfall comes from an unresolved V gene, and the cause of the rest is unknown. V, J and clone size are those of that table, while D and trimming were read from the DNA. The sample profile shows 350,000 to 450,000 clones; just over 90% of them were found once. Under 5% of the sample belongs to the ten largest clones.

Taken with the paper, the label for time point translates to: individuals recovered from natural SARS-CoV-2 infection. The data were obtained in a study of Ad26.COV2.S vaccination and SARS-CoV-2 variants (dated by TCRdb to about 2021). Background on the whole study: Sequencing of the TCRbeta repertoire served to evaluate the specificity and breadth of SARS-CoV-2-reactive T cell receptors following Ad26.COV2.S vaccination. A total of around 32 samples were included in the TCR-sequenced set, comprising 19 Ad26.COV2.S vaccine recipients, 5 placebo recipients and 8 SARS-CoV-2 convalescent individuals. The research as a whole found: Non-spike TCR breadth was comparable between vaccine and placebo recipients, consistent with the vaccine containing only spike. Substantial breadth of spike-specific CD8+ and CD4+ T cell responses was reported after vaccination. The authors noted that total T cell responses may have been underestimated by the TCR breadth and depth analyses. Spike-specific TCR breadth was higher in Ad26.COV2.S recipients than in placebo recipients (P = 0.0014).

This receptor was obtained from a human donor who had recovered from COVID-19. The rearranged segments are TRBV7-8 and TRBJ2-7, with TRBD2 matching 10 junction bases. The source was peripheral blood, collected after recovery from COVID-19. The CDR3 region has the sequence CASSLASGGPRYF. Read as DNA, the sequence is TGTGCCAGCAGCTTAGCTAGCGGGGGGCCTCGGTACTTC.